These T cell receptor beta chains were read from a single sample in a study of early stage breast cancer tumors. TCRdb's table, derived via immunoSEQ multiplex PCR, lists solely in-frame clones and lacks some. The data hold over 45,000 clones, with roughly 80% observed a single time. Sample: blood. Receptors originate from a person aged 45 to 59 with breast cancer. CDR3s include the opening cysteine and the closing phenylalanine or tryptophan. D genes are given only for firm matches.

j_call d_call v_call cdr3_aa
TRBJ2-5 TRBD1 TRBV5-6 CASTPTRQGETQYF
TRBJ2-5 NA TRBV27 CASSWSRGEETQYF
TRBJ2-1 NA TRBV7-9 CASRLGAQEYNEQFF
TRBJ1-1 TRBD1 TRBV18 CASSPQRTGGNTEAFF
TRBJ2-1 NA TRBV18 CASSPSEAGNEQFF
TRBJ2-2 TRBD2 TRBV27 CASSLRSGRATGELFF
TRBJ1-3 NA TRBV28 CASRDPQDTSSGNTIYF
TRBJ2-3 TRBD2 TRBV5-4 CASSLVLAGGPGTDTQYF
TRBJ1-4 NA TRBV7-8 CASSAVGEKVTTNEKLFF
TRBJ2-3 NA TRBV4-1 CASSQGGSGTDTQYF
TRBJ1-1 NA TRBV9 CASSGRWGGDNTEAFF
TRBJ2-7 NA TRBV7-2 CASSPATTREQYF
TRBJ2-2 NA TRBV19 CASSLPSAASYGELFF
TRBJ2-1 NA TRBV18 CASSPSSVGDNEQFF
TRBJ1-3 NA TRBV6-6 CASTPRESGNTIYF
TRBJ2-3 TRBD2 TRBV7-2 CASSKRTSGGAYTQYF
TRBJ1-2 NA TRBV7-8 CASSLRDGPFNYGYTF
TRBJ1-2 TRBD1 TRBV18 CASSPRGPHGTGHYGYTF
TRBJ2-2 TRBD1 TRBV19 CASHSGTANTGELFF
TRBJ2-2 TRBD2 TRBV10-3 CATSGGVTGELFF
TRBJ1-1 TRBD1 TRBV7-8 CASSQGGHSAEAFF
TRBJ1-1 TRBD1 TRBV6-4 CASSDHGQGATEAFF